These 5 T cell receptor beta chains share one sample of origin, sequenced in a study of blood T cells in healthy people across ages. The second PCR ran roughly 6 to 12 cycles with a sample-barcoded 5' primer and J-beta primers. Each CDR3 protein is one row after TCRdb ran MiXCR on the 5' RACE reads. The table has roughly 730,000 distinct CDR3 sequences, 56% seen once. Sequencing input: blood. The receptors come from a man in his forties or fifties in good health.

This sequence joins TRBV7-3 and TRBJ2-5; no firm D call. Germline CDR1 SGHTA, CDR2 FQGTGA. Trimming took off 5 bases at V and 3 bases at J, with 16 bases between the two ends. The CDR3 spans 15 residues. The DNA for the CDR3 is TGTGCCAGCAGCCCGGCTGGACGGGCAGAAGAGACCCAGTACTTC. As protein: CASSPAGRAEETQYF. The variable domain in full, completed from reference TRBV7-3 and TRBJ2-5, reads GAGVSQTPSNKVTEKGKYVELRCDPISGHTALYWYRQSLGQGPEFLIYFQGTGAADDSGLPNDRFFAVRPEGSVSTLKIQRTERGDSAVYLCASSPAGRAEETQYFGPGTRLLVL.

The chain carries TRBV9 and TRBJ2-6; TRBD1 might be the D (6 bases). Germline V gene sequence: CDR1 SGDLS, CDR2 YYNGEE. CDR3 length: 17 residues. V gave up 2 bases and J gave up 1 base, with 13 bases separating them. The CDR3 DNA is TGTGCCAGCAGCGTGGTAGGACAGTCGTCTGGGGCCAACGTCCTGACTTTC. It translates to CASSVVGQSSGANVLTF.

The CDR3 DNA reads as TGTGCCAGCAGCGTAAGTGGGGGATACGAGCAGTACTTC. Its translation: CASSVSGGYEQYF. The rearrangement links TRBV7-2 to TRBJ2-4; D is tentatively TRBD1 or TRBD2 (5 bases each). The last part of the DNA fits TRBJ2-7 better; the J call may be wrong. The CDR3 loop spans 13 amino acids. Per germline, CDR1 SGHTA and CDR2 FQGNSA.

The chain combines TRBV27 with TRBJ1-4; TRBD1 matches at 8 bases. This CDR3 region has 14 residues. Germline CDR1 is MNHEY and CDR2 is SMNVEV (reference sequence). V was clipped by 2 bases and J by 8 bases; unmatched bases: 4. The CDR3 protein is CASSLQGAGEKLFF. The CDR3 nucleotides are TGTGCCAGCAGTTTACAGGGGGCTGGGGAAAAACTGTTTTTT.

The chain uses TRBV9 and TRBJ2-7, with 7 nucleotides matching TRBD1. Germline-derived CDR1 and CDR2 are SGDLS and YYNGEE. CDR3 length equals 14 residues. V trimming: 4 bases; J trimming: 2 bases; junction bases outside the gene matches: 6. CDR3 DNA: TGTGCCAGCAGCCCATGGACAGGCCCCTACGAGCAGTACTTC. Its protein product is CASSPWTGPYEQYF. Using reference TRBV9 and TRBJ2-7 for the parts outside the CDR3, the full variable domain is DSGVTQTPKHLITATGQRVTLRCSPRSGDLSVYWYQQSLDQGLQFLIQYYNGEERAKGNILERFSAQQFPDLHSELNLSSLELGDSALYFCASSPWTGPYEQYFGPGTRLTVT.